The next 3 T cell receptor beta chains were all read from a single sample in a study of human T cells and chemical hapten exposure. The library put unique molecular identifiers onto individual cDNA molecules. Each CDR3 protein is one row after TCRdb ran MiXCR on the reads. This sample has around 120,000 distinct CDR3 sequences, with over 6.5% found just once. Unfractionated whole blood was the source of the extracted total RNA. The material sequenced was whole blood. The origin of the receptors is a human donor in good health. Some clones in this sample may be carry-over from other donors' samples.

This chain joins TRBV7-9 and TRBJ1-2, with D possibly TRBD1 on 5 matching bases. Germline V gene data show CDR1 as SEHNR and CDR2 as FQNEAQ (reference sequence). The CDR3 extends over 16 amino acids. V dropped 0 bases and J dropped 7 bases, with 18 bases sitting between them. DNA for the CDR3: TGTGCCAGCAGCTTAGCGATTATCCAGGGTAGCCGTGGCTACACCTTC. This sequence encodes CASSLAIIQGSRGYTF.

This clonotype was observed many times. The chain has TRBV10-3 and TRBJ2-6; D call uncertain. Deletions cut 3 bases from V and 0 bases from J, with 9 bases between. The CDR3 has 16 residues. Germline V CDR1 and CDR2: ENHRY, SYGVKD. Written as DNA, the CDR3 is TGTGCCATCAGTGATGTCGACTTCTCTGGGGCCAACGTCCTGACTTTC. Its protein is CAISDVDFSGANVLTF.

This clonotype was counted ten times or more. The rearrangement links TRBV19 to TRBJ2-1; 9 positions match TRBD1. The CDR3 totals 16 residues. V shed 4 bases, J shed 5 bases, and the junction held 9 bases outside the gene matches. The germline V gene has CDR1 LNHDA and CDR2 SQIVND (reference sequence). The CDR3 sequence is CASSNLRDRADNEQFF. The CDR3, as DNA: TGTGCCAGTAGTAACCTCCGGGACAGGGCAGACAATGAGCAGTTCTTC.